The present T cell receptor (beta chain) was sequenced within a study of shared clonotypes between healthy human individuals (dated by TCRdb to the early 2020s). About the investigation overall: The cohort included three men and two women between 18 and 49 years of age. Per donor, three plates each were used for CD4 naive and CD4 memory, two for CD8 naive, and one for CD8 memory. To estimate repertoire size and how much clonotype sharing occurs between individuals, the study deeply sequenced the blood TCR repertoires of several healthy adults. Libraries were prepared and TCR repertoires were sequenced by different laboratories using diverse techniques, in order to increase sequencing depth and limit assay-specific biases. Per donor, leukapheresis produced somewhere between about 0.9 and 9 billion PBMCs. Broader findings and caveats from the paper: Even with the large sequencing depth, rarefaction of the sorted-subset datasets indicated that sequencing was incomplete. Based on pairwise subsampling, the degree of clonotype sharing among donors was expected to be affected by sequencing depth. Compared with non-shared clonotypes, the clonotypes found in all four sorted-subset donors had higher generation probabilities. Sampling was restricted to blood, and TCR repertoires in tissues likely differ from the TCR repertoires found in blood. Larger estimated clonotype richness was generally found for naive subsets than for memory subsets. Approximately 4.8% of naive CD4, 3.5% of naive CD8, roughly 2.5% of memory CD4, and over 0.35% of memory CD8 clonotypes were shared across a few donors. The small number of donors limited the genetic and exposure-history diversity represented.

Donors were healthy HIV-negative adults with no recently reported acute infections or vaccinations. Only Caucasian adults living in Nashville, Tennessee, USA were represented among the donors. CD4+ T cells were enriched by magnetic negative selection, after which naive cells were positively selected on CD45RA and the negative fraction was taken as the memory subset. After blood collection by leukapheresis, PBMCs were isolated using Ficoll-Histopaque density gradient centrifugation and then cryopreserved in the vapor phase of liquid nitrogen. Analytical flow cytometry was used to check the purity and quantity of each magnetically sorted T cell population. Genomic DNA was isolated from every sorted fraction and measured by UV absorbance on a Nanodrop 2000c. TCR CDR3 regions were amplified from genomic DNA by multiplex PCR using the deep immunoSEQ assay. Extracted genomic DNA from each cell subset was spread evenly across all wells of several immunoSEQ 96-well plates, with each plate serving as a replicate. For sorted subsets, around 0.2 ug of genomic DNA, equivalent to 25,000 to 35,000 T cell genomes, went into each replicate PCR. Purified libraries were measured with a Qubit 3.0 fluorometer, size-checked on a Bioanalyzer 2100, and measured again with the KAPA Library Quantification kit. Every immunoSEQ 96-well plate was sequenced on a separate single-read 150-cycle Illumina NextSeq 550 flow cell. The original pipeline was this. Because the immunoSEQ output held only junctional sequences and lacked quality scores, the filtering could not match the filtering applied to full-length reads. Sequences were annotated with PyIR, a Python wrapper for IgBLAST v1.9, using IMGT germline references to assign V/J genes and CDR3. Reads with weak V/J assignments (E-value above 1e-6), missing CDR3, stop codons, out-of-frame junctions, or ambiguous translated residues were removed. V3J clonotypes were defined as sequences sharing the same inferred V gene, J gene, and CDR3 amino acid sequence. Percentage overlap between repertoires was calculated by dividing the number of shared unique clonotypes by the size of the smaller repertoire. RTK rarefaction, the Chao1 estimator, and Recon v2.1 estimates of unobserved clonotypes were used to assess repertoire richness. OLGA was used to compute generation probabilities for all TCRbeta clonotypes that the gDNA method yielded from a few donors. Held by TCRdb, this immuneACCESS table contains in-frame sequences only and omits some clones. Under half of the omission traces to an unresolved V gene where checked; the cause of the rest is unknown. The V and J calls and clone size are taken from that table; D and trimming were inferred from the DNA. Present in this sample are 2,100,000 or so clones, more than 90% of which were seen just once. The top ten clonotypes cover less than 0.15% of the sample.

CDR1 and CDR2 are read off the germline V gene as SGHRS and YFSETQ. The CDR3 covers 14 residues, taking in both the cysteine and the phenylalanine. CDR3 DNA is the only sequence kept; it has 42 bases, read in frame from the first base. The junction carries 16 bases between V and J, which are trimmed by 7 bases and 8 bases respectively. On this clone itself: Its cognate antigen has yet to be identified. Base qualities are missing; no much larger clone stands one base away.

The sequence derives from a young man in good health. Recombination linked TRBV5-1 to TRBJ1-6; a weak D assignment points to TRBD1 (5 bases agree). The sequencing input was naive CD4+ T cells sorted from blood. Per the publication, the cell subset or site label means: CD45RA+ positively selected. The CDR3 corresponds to CASSSGVIYSPLHF. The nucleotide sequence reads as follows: TGCGCCAGCTCCTCGGGGGTTATATATTCACCCCTCCACTTT.